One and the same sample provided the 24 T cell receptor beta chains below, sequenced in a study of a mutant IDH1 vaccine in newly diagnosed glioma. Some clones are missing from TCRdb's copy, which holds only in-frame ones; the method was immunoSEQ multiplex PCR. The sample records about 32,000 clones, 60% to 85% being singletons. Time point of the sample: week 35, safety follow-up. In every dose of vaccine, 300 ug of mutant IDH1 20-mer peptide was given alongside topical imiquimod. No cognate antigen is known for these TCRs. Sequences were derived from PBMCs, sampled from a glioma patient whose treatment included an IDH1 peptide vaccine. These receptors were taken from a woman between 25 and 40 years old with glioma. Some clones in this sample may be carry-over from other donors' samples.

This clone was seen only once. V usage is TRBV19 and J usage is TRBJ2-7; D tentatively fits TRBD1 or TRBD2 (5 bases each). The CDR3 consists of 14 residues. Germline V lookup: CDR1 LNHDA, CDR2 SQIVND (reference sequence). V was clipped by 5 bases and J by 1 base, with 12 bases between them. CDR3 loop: CASSGRGRSYEQYF. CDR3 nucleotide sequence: TGTGCCAGTAGTGGCCGGGGCAGATCCTACGAGCAGTACTTC.

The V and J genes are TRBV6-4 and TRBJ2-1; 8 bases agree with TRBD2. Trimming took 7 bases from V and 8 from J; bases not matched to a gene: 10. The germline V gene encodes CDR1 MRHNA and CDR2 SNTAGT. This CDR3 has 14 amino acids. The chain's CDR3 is CASMTGGPLDEQFF. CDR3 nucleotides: TGTGCCAGCATGACGGGAGGGCCTTTGGATGAGCAGTTCTTC.

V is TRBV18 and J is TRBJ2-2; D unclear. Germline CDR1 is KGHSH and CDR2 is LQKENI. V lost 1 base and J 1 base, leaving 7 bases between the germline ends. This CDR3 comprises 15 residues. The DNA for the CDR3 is TGTGCCAGCTCACCACTGGGCGGGAACACCGGGGAGCTGTTTTTT. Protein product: CASSPLGGNTGELFF.

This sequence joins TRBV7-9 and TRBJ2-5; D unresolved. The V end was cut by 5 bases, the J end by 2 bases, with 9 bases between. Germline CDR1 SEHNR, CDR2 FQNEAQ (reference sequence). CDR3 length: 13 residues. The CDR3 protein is CASSPLSQETQYF. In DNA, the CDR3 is TGTGCCAGCAGCCCCCTCTCTCAAGAGACCCAGTACTTC.

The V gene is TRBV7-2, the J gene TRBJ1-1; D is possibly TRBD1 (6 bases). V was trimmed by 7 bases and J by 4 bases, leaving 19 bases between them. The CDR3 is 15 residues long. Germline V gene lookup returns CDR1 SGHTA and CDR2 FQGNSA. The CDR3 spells CASTYQADSGTEAFF. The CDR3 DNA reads TGTGCCAGCACCTACCAGGCGGACAGCGGCACTGAAGCTTTCTTT. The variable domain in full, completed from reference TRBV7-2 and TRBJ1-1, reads GAGVSQSPSNKVTEKGKDVELRCDPISGHTALYWYRQSLGQGLEFLIYFQGNSAPDKSGLPSDRFSAERTGGSVSTLTIQRTQQEDSAVYLCASTYQADSGTEAFFGQGTRLTVV.

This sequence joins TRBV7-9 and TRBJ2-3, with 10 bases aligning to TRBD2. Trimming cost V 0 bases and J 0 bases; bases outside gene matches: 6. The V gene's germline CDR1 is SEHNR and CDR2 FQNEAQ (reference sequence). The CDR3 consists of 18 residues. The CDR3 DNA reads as TGTGCCAGCAGCTTAGCAGCGGGAGGGCCGGGGAGCACAGATACGCAGTATTTT. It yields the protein CASSLAAGGPGSTDTQYF.

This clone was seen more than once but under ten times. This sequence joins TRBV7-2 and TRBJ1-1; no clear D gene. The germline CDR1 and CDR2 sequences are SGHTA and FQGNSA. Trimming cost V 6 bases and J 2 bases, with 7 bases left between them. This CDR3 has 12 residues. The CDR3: CASRWGNTEAFF. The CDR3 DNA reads TGTGCCAGCAGGTGGGGTAACACTGAAGCTTTCTTT. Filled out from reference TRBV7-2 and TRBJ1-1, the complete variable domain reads GAGVSQSPSNKVTEKGKDVELRCDPISGHTALYWYRQSLGQGLEFLIYFQGNSAPDKSGLPSDRFSAERTGGSVSTLTIQRTQQEDSAVYLCASRWGNTEAFFGQGTRLTVV.

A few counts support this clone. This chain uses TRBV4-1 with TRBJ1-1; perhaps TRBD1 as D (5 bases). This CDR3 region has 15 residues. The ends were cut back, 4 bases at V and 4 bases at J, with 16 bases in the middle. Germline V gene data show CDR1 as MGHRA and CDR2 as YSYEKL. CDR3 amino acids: CASSPIMGGRTEAFF. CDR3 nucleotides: TGCGCCAGCAGCCCGATAATGGGGGGTCGCACTGAAGCTTTCTTT.

The CDR3 nucleotides are TGTGCCAGCAGCCAAGGGACTAGCGGGAGTTACGAGCAGTACTTC. Its protein is CASSQGTSGSYEQYF. This sequence joins TRBV13 and TRBJ2-7, with 14 bases fitting TRBD2. Germline CDR1 reads PRHDT; CDR2 reads FYEKMQ (reference sequence). The CDR3 is 15 residues long. V was clipped by 5 bases and J by 4 bases; unmatched bases: 4.

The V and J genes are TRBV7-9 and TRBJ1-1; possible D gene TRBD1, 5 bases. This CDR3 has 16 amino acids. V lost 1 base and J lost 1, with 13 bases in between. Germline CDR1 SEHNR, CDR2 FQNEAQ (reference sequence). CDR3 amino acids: CASSLGRQRGNTEAFF. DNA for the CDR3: TGTGCCAGCAGCTTAGGTAGACAGCGAGGGAACACTGAAGCTTTCTTT.

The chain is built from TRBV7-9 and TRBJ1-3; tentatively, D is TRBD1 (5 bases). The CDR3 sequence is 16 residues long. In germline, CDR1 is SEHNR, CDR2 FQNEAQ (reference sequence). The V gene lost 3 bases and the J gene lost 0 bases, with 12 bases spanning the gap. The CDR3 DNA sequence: TGTGCCAGCAGCTTGTTGTCAACAGGCTCTGGAAACACCATATATTTT. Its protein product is CASSLLSTGSGNTIYF.

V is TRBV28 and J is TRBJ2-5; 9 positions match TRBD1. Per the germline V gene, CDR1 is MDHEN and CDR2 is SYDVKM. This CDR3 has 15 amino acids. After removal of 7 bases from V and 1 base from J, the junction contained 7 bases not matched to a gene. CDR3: CASTMDRGGQETQYF. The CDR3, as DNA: TGTGCCAGCACTATGGACAGGGGAGGCCAAGAGACCCAGTACTTC.

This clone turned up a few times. The CDR3 spells CACPGGVNTEAFF. In DNA, the CDR3 is TGTGCCTGCCCCGGAGGGGTGAACACTGAAGCTTTCTTT. The rearrangement joins TRBV30 to TRBJ1-1, with D maybe TRBD1 (5 bases). Germline V CDR1 and CDR2: GTSNPN, SVGIG (reference sequence). V lost 6 bases and J lost 0, with 11 bases in between. The CDR3 covers 13 residues.

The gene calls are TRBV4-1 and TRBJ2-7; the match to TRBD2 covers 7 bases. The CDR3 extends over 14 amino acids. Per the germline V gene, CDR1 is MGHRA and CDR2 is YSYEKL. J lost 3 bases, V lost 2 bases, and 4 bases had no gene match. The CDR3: CASSQKGGSYEQYF. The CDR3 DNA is TGCGCCAGCAGCCAAAAAGGCGGGAGCTACGAGCAGTACTTC.

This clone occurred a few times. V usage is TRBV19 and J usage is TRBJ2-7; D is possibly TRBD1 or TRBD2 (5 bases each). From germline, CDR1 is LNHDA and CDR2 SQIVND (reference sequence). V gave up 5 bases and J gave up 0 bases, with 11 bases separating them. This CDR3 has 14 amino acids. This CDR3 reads CASSRLGDSYEQYF. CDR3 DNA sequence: TGTGCCAGTAGTCGACTGGGGGACTCCTACGAGCAGTACTTC.

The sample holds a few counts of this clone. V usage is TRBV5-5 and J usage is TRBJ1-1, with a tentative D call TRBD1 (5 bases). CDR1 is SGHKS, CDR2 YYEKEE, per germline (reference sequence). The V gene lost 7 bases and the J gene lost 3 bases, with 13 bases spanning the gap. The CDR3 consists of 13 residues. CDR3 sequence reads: CASSREVYTEAFF. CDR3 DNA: TGTGCCAGCTCCAGGGAGGTGTACACTGAAGCTTTCTTT.

The CDR3 here is CAWSVDRPLYNSPLHF. The CDR3 DNA sequence: TGTGCCTGGAGTGTCGACAGACCTCTATATAATTCACCCCTCCACTTT. This chain connects TRBV30 to TRBJ1-6; perhaps TRBD1 as D (5 bases). The CDR3 spans 16 residues. CDR1 and CDR2 (germline): GTSNPN, SVGIG (reference sequence). The V end was cut by 0 bases, the J end by 4 bases, with 13 bases between.

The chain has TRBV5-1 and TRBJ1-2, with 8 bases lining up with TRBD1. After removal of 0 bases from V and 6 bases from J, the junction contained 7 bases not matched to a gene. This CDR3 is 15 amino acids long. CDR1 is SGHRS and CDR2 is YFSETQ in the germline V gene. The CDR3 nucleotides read TGCGCCAGCAGCTTGGCCCACGTGACAGGGGATGGCTACACCTTC. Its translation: CASSLAHVTGDGYTF.

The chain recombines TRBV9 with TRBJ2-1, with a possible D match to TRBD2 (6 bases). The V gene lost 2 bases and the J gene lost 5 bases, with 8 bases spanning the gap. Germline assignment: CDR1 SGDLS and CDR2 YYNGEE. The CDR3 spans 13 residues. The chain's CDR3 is CASSVSGDNEQFF. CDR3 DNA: TGTGCCAGCAGCGTCTCGGGGGACAATGAGCAGTTCTTC.

The CDR3 loop reads CAWSRLARGGEQYF. CDR3 nucleotide sequence: TGTGCCTGGAGCCGACTGGCCCGAGGCGGCGAGCAGTACTTC. The chain couples TRBV30 to TRBJ2-7, with no clear D. V was cut by 3 bases and J by 6 bases, with 18 bases left in between. CDR1 and CDR2 (germline): GTSNPN, SVGIG (reference sequence). The CDR3 has 14 residues.

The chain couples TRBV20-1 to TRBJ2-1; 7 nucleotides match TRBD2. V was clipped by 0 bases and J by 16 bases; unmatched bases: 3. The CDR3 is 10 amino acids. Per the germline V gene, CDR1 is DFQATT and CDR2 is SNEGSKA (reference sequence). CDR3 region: CSAREGGNFF. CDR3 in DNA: TGCAGTGCTAGAGAGGGGGGGAACTTCTTC.

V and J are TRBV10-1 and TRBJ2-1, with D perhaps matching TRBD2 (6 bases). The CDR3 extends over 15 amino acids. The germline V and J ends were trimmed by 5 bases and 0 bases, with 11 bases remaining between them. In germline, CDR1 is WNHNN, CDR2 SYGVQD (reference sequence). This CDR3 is CASSRDLSSYNEQFF. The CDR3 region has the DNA TGCGCCAGCAGTAGGGACTTGAGCTCCTACAATGAGCAGTTCTTC.

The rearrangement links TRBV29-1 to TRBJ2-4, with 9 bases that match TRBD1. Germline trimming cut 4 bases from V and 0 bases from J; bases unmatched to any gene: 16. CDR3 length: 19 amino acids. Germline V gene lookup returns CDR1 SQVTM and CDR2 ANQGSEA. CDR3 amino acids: CSVGKARTGEGLAKNIQYF. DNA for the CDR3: TGCAGCGTTGGAAAAGCGCGGACAGGGGAGGGGCTAGCCAAAAACATTCAGTACTTC.

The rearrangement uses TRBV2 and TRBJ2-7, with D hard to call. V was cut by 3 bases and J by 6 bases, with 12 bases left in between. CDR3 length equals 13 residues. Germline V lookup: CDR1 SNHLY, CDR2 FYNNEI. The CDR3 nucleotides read TGTGCCAGCAGTGAGAATGGTGCCCTCGAGCAGTACTTC. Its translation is CASSENGALEQYF.